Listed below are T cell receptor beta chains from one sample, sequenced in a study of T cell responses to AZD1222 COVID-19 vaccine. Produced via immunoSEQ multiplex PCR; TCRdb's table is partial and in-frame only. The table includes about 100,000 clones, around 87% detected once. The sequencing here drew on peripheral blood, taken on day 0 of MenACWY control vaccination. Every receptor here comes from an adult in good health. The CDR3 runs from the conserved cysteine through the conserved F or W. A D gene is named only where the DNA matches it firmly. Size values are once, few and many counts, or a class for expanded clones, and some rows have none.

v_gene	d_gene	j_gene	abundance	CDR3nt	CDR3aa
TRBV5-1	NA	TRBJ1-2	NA	TGCGCCAGCAGACCCCGACAGACTCCTGATGGGAGCTACACCTTC	CASRPRQTPDGSYTF
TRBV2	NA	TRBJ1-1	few	TGTGCCAGCAGTGTACAGGGCGGGGAGAACACTGAAGCTTTCTTT	CASSVQGGENTEAFF
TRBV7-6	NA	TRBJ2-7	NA	TGTGCCAGCAGCTTAGGGGGAACCTCCTACGAGCAGTACTTC	CASSLGGTSYEQYF
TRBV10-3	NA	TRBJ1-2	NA	TGTGCCATCACCGGGGACGGCTATGGCTACACCTTC	CAITGDGYGYTF
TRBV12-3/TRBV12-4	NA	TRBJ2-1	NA	TGTGCCAGCAGTTTTTCCGGAACCAATGAGCAGTTCTTC	CASSFSGTNEQFF
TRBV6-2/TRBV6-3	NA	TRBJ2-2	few	TGTGCCAGCAGTTACACCGGGATCGGGGAGCTGTTTTTT	CASSYTGIGELFF
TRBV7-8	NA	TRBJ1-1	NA	TGTGCCAGCAGCTTTGGGAGAACCCCGAACACTGAAGCTTTCTTT	CASSFGRTPNTEAFF
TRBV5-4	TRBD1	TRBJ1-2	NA	TGTGCCAGCAGCGCAAACAGGGGCTGGGGCTATGGCTACACCTTC	CASSANRGWGYGYTF
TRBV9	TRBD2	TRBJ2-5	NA	TGTGCCAGCAGCTATCGCGCGGGAGGGGATGGAGAGACCCAGTACTTC	CASSYRAGGDGETQYF
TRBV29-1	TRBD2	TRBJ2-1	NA	TGCAGCGTGGGTAGTCGAGCGGGAGAACACGAGCAGTTCTTC	CSVGSRAGEHEQFF
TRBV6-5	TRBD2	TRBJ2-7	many	TGTGCCAGCAGACTAGCGGACTCCTACGAGCAGTACTTC	CASRLADSYEQYF
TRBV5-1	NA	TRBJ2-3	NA	TGCGCCAGCAGCTTACGGACAAACCGGGAAGATACGCAGTATTTT	CASSLRTNREDTQYF
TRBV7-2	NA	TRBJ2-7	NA	TGTGCCAGCAGCTTAAGCGCAGGCCCCGCCTACGAGCAGTACTTC	CASSLSAGPAYEQYF
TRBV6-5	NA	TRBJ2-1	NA	TGTGCCAGCACTCCCCCTGGGACGTCTGAGCAGTTCTTC	CASTPPGTSEQFF
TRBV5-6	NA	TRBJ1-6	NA	TGTGCCAGCAGCTTGGAATGGGGTTCACCCCTCCACTTT	CASSLEWGSPLHF
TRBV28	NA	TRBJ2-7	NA	TGTGCCAGCAGTGCTGAGGTGGGGTACGAGCAGTACTTC	CASSAEVGYEQYF
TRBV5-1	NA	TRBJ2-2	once	TGCGCCAGCAATGAAGGGCGGGGCACCGGGGAGCTGTTTTTT	CASNEGRGTGELFF
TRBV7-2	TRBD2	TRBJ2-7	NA	TGTGCCAGCAGCTTAAGGACTAGCGGGAGGCCCCTCCCTTACCAGCAGTACTTC	CASSLRTSGRPLPYQQYF
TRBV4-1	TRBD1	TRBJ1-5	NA	TGCGCCAGCAGCAGCGGGACAGGGCAAAATGGTGGCAATCAGCCCCAGCATTTT	CASSSGTGQNGGNQPQHF
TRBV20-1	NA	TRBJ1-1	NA	TGCAGCGCGCGTGACAGGAAAGCTTTCTTT	CSARDRKAFF
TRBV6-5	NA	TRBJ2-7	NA	TGTGCCAGCAGCCCGGACGCTTACGAGCAGTACTTC	CASSPDAYEQYF
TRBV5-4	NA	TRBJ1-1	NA	TGTGCCAGCAGCGTCAGAGGGACTGAAGCTTTCTTT	CASSVRGTEAFF
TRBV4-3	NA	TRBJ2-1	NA	TGCGCCAGCAGCCAGGGAGGTTACAATGAGCAGTTCTTC	CASSQGGYNEQFF
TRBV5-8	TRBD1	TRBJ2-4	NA	TGTGCCAGCAGCAATGGACAGGGGGGGATTAACATTCAGTACTTC	CASSNGQGGINIQYF
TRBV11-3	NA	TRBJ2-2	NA	TGTGCCAGCAGCTCAACTTTAGCGGAGTGGACCGGGGAGCTGTTTTTT	CASSSTLAEWTGELFF
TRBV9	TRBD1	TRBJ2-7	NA	TGTGCCAGCAGCTCCGGGACAGGGTTAACCTACGAGCAGTACTTC	CASSSGTGLTYEQYF
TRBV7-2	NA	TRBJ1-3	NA	TGTGCCAGCAGCTTGGGGGCTGGAAACACCATATATTTT	CASSLGAGNTIYF
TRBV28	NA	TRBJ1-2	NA	TGTGCCAGCAGTCCGGGACGGGAAAACTATGGCTACACCTTC	CASSPGRENYGYTF
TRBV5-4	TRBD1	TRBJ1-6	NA	TGTGCCAGCAGCTTGGGGGGACAGGGGGATTCACCCCTCCACTTT	CASSLGGQGDSPLHF
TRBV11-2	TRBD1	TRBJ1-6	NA	TGTGCCAGCAGCCCACGGACAGGGAACAATTCACCCCTCCACTTT	CASSPRTGNNSPLHF
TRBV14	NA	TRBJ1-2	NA	TGTGCCAGCAGCCAAGATCGGGTAGGAGTGGTGGGCTACACCTTC	CASSQDRVGVVGYTF
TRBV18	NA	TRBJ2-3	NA	TGTGCCAGCTCACCAGGGGCAGATACGCAGTATTTT	CASSPGADTQYF
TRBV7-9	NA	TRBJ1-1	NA	TGTGCCAGCAGCCGACACGTGAACACTGAAGCTTTCTTT	CASSRHVNTEAFF
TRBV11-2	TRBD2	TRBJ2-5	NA	TGTGCCAGCAGCTTAGTGGCGGGAGCGGAGACCCAGTACTTC	CASSLVAGAETQYF